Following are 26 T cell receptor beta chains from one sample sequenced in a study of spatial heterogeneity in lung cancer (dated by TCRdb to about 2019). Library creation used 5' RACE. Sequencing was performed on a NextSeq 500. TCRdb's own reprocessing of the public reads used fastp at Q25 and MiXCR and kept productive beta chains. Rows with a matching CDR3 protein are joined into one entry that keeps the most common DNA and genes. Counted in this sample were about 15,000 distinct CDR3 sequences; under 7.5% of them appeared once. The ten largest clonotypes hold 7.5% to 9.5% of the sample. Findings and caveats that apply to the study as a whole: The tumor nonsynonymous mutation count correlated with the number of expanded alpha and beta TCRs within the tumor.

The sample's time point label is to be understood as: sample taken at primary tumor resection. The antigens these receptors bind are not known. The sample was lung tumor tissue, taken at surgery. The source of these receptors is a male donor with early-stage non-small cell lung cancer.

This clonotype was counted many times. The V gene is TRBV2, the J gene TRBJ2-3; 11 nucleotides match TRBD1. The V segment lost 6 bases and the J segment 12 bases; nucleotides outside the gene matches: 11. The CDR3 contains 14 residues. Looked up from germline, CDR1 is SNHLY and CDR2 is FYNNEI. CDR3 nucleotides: TGTGCCAGCAGCGGACAGGGGGCCACACACCCTCAGTATTTT. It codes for CASSGQGATHPQYF.

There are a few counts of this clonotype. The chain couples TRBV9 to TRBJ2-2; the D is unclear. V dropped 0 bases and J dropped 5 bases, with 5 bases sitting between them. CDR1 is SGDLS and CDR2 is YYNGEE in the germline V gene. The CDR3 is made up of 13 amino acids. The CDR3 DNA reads TGTGCCAGCAGCGTAGAAAGTACCGGGGAGCTGTTTTTT. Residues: CASSVESTGELFF.

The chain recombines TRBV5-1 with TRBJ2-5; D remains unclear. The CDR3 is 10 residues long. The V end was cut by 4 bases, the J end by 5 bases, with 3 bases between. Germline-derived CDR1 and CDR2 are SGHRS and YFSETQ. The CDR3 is CASSGETQYF. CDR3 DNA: TGCGCCAGCAGCGGGGAGACCCAGTACTTC. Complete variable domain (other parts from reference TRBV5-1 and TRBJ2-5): KAGVTQTPRYLIKTRGQQVTLSCSPISGHRSVSWYQQTPGQGLQFLFEYFSETQRNKGNFPGRFSGRQFSNSRSEMNVSTLELGDSALYLCASSGETQYFGPGTRLLVL.

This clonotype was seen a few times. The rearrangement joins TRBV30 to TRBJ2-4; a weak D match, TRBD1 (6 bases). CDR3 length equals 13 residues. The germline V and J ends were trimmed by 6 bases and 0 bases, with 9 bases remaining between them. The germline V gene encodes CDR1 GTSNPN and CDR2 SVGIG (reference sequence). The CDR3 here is CACEQGAKNIQYF. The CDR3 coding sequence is TGTGCCTGTGAACAGGGAGCCAAAAACATTCAGTACTTC. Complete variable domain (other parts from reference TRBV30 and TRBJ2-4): SQTIHQWPATLVQPVGSPLSLECTVEGTSNPNLYWYRQAAGRGLQLLFYSVGIGQISSEVPQNLSASRPQDRQFILSSKKLLLSDSGFYLCACEQGAKNIQYFGAGTRLSVL.

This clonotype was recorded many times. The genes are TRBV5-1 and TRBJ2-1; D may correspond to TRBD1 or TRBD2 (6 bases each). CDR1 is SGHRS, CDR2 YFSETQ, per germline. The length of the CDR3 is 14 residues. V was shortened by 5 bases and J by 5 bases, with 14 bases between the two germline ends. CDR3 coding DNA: TGCGCCAGCAGTTGGGGGGCTGGTGACAATGAGCAGTTCTTC. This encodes CASSWGAGDNEQFF.

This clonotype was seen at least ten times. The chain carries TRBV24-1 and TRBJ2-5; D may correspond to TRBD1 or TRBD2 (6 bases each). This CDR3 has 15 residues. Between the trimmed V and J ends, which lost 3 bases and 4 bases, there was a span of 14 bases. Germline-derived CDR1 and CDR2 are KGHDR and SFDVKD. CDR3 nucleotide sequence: TGTGCCACCAGTGATCCCGGGGGCCCCTTAGAGACCCAGTACTTC. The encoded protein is CATSDPGGPLETQYF.

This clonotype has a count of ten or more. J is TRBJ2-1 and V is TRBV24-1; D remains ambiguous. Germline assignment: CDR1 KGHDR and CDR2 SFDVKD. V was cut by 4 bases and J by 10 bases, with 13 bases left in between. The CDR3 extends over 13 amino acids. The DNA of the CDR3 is TGTGCCACCAGTGACCTCTTAATGGGGGAGCAGTTCTTC. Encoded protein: CATSDLLMGEQFF.

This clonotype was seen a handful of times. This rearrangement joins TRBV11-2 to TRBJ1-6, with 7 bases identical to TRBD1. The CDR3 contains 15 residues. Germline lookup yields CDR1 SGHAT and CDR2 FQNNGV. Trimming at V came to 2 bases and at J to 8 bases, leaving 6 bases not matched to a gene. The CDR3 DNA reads TGTGCCAGCAGCTTAACGACAGGGTTCGATTCACCCCTCCACTTT. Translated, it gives CASSLTTGFDSPLHF. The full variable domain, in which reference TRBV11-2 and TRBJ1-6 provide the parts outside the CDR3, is EAGVAQSPRYKIIEKRQSVAFWCNPISGHATLYWYQQILGQGPKLLIQFQNNGVVDDSQLPKDRFSAERLKGVDSTLKIQPAKLEDSAVYLCASSLTTGFDSPLHFGNGTRLTVT.

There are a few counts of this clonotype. The CDR3 DNA reads TGCAGTGCTATTGACATCCTCCAAGAGACCCAGTACTTC. Its protein is CSAIDILQETQYF. This sequence joins TRBV20-1 and TRBJ2-5, with D unclear. V was trimmed by 4 bases and J by 1 base, leaving 10 bases between them. CDR3 length: 13 residues. Per the germline V gene, CDR1 is DFQATT and CDR2 is SNEGSKA (reference sequence).

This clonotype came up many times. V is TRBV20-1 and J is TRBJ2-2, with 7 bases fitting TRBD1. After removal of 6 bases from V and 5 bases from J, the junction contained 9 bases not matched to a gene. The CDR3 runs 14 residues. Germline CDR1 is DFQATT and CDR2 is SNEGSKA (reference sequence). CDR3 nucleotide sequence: TGCAGTGCGCGGACAGGAAGGGGGACCGGGGAGCTGTTTTTT. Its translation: CSARTGRGTGELFF.

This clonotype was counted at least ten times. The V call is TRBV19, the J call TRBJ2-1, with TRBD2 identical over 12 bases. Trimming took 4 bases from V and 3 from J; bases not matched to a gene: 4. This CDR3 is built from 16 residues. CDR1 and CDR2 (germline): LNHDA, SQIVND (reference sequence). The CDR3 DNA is TGTGCCAGTAGTAGGACTAGCGGGGTAATCTACAATGAGCAGTTCTTC. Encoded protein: CASSRTSGVIYNEQFF.

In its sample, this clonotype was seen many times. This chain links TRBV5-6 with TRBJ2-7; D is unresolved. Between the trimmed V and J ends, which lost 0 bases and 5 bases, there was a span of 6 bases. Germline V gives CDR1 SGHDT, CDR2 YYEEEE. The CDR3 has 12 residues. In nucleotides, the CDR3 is TGTGCCAGCAGCTTGGCCCAGAACGAGCAGTACTTC. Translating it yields CASSLAQNEQYF.

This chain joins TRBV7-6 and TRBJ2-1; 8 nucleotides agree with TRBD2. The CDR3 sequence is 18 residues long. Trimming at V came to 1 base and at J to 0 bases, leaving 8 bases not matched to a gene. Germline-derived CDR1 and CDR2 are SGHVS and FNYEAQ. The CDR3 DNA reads TGTGCCAGCAGCTTAGTGGTCGGGAGGGCAAGCTCCTACAATGAGCAGTTCTTC. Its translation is CASSLVVGRASSYNEQFF.

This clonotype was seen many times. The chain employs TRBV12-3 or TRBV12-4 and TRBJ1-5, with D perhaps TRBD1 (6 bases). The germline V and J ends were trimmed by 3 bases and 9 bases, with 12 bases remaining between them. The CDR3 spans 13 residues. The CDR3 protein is CASSFLRGGPQHF. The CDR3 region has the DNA TGTGCCAGCAGTTTCCTCAGGGGAGGGCCCCAGCATTTT.

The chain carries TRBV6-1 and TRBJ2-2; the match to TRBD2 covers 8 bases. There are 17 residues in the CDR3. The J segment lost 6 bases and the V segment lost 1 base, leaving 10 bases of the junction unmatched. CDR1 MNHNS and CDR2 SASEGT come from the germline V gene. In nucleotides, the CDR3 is TGTGCCAGCAGTGAAGGGACGGGAGGGATTTTGCCCGGGGAGCTGTTTTTT. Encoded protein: CASSEGTGGILPGELFF.

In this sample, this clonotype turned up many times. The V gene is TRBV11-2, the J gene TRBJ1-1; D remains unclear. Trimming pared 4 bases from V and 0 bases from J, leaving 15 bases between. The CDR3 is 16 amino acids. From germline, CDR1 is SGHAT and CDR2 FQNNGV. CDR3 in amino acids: CASSWGKGIMNTEAFF. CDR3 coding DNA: TGTGCCAGCAGCTGGGGAAAAGGGATAATGAACACTGAAGCTTTCTTT.

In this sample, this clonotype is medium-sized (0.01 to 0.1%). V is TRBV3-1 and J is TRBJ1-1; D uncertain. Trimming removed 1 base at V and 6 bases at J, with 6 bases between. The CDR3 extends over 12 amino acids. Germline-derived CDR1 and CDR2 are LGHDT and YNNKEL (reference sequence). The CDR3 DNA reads TGTGCCAGCAGCCAAGGGTATGCTGAAGCTTTCTTT. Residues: CASSQGYAEAFF.

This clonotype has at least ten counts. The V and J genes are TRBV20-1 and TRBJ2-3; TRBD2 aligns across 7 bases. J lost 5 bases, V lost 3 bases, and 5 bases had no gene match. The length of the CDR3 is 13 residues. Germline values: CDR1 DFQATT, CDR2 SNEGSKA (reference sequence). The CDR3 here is CSASSGEGDTQYF. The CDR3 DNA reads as TGCAGTGCTAGCAGCGGGGAGGGAGATACGCAGTATTTT.

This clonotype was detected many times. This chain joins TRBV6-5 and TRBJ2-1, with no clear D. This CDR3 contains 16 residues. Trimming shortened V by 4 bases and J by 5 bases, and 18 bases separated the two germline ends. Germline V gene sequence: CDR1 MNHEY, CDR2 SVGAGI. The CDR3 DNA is TGTGCCAGCAGTTTAAGGTCATGGCCAGGAAACAATGAGCAGTTCTTC. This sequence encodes CASSLRSWPGNNEQFF.

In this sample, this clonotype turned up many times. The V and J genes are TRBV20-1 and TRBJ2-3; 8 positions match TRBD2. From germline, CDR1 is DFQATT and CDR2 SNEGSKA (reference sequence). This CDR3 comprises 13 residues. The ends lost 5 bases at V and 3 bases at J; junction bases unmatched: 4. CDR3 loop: CSAHLAGTDTQYF. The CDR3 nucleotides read TGCAGTGCTCACTTAGCGGGAACAGATACGCAGTATTTT.

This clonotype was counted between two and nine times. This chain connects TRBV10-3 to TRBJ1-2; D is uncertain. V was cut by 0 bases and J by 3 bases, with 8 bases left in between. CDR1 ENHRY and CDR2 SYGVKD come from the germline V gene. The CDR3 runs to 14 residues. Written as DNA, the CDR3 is TGTGCCATCAGTGAGTCAGGACTAGACTATGGCTACACCTTC. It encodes CAISESGLDYGYTF.

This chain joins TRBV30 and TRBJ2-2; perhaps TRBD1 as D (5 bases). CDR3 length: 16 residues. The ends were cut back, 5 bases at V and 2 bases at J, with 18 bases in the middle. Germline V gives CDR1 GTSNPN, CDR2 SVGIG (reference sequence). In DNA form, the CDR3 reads TGTGCCTGGGGAAAAGGCGGACACCTAAACACCGGGGAGCTGTTTTTT. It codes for CAWGKGGHLNTGELFF.

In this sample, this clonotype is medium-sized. CDR3 coding DNA: TGCAGCGCTGCTAGCGGCCAAGAGACCCAGTACTTC. It is translated as CSAASGQETQYF. The chain recombines TRBV29-1 with TRBJ2-5, with 7 positions matching TRBD2. The J segment lost 1 base and the V segment lost 7 bases, leaving 3 bases of the junction unmatched. The CDR3 has 12 amino acids. Per germline, CDR1 SQVTM and CDR2 ANQGSEA.

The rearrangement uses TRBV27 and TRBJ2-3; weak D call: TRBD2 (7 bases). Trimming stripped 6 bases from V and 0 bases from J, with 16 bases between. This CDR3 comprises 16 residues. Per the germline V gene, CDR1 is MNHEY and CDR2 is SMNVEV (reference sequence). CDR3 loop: CASSAGGGPSTDTQYF. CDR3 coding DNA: TGTGCCAGCAGCGCGGGCGGGGGCCCTAGCACAGATACGCAGTATTTT.

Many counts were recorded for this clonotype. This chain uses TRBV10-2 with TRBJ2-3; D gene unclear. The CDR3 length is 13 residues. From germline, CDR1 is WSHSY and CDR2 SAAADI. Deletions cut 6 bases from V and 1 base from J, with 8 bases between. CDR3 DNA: TGCGCCAGCAGCCGGATCGGCACAGATACGCAGTATTTT. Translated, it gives CASSRIGTDTQYF.

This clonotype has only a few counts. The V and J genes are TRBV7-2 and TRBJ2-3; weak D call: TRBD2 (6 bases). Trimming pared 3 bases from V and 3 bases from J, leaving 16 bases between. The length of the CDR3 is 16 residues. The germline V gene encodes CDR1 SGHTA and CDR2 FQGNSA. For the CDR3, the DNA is TGTGCCAGCAGCTTGGACCCTCTTGGGGGGACAGATACGCAGTATTTT. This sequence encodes CASSLDPLGGTDTQYF. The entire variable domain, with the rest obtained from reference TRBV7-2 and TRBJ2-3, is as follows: GAGVSQSPSNKVTEKGKDVELRCDPISGHTALYWYRQSLGQGLEFLIYFQGNSAPDKSGLPSDRFSAERTGGSVSTLTIQRTQQEDSAVYLCASSLDPLGGTDTQYFGPGTRLTVL.